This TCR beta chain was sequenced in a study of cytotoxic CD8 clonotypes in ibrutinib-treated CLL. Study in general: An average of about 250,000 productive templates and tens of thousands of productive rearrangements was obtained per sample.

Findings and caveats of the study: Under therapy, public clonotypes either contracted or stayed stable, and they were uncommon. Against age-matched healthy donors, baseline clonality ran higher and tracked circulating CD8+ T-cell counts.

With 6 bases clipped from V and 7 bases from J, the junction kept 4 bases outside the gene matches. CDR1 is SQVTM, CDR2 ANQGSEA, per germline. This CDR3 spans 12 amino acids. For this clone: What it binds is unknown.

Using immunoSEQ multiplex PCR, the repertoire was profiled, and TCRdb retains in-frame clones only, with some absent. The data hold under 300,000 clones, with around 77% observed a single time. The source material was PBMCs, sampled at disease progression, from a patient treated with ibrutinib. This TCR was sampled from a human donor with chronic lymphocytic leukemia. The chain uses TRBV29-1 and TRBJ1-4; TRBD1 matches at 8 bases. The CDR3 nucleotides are TGCAGCGTCTCAGACAGGGGTGAAAAACTGTTTTTT. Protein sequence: CSVSDRGEKLFF.